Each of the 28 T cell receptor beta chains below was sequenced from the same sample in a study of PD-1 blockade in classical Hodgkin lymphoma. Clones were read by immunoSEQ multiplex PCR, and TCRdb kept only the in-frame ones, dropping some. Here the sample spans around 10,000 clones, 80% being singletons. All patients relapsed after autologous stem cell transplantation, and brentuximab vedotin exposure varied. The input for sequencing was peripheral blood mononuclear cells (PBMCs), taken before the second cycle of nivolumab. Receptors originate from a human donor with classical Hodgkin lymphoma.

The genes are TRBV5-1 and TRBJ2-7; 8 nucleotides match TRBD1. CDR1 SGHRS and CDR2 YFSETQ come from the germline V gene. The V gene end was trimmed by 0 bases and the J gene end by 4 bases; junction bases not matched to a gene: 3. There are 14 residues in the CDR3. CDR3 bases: TGCGCCAGCAGCTTGGCAGGGGGCGCGTACGAGCAGTACTTC. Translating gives CASSLAGGAYEQYF.

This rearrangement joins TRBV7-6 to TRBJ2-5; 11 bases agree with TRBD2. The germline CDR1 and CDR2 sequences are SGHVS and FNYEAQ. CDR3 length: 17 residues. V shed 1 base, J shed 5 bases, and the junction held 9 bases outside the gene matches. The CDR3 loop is CASSLVELAGEGETQYF. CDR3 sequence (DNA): TGTGCCAGCAGCTTAGTTGAACTAGCGGGAGAGGGGGAGACCCAGTACTTC. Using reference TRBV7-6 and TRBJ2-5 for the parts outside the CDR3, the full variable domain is GAGVSQSPRYKVTKRGQDVALRCDPISGHVSLYWYRQALGQGPEFLTYFNYEAQQDKSGLPNDRFSAERPEGSISTLTIQRTEQRDSAMYRCASSLVELAGEGETQYFGPGTRLLVL.

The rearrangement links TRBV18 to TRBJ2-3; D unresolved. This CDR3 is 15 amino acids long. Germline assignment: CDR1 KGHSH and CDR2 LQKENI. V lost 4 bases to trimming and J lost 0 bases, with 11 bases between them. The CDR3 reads CASSRLEISTDTQYF. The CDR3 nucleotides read TGTGCCAGCTCACGATTAGAGATTAGCACAGATACGCAGTATTTT.

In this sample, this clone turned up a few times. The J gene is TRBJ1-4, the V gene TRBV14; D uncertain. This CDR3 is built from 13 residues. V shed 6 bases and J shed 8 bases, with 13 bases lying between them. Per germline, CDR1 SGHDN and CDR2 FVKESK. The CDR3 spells CASSRSVSEKLFF. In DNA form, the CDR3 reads TGTGCCAGCAGTCGATCTGTAAGCGAAAAACTGTTTTTT. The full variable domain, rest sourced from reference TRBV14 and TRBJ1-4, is EAGVTQFPSHSVIEKGQTVTLRCDPISGHDNLYWYRRVMGKEIKFLLHFVKESKQDESGMPNNRFLAERTGGTYSTLKVQPAELEDSGVYFCASSRSVSEKLFFGSGTQLSVL.

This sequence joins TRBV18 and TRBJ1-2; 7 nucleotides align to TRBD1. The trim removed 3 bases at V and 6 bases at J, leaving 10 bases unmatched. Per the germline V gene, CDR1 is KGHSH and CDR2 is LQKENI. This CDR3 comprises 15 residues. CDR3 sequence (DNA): TGTGCCAGCTCACCGACGACAACAGGGGTGGATGGCTACACCTTC. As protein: CASSPTTTGVDGYTF. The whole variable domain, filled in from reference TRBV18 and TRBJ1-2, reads NAGVMQNPRHLVRRRGQEARLRCSPMKGHSHVYWYRQLPEEGLKFMVYLQKENIIDESGMPKERFSAEFPKEGPSILRIQQVVRGDSAAYFCASSPTTTGVDGYTFGSGTRLTVV.

In nucleotides, the CDR3 is TGTGCCAGCAGCTTACGAACTTACGAGCAGTACTTC. Translation: CASSLRTYEQYF. This chain joins TRBV5-6 and TRBJ2-7, with unresolved D. V lost 2 bases to trimming and J lost 4 bases, with 7 bases between them. CDR1 is SGHDT and CDR2 is YYEEEE in the germline V gene. This CDR3 has 12 residues.

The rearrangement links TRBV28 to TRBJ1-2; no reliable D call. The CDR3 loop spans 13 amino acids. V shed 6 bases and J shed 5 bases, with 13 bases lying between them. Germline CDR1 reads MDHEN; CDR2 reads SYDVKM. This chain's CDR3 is CASRVGRGYGYTF. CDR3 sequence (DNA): TGTGCCAGCAGGGTCGGGAGAGGGTATGGCTACACCTTC.

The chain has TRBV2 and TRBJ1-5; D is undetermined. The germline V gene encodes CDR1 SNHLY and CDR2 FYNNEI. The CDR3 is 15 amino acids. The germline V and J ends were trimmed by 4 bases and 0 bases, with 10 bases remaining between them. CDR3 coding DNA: TGTGCCAGCAGTGTAGAGGGTATTAGCAATCAGCCCCAGCATTTT. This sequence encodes CASSVEGISNQPQHF.

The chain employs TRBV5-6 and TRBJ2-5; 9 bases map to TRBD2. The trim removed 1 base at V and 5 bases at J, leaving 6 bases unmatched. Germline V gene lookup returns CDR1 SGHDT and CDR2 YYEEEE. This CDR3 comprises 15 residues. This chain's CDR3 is CASSLPVAGDETQYF. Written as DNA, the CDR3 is TGTGCCAGCAGCTTGCCGGTAGCGGGAGATGAGACCCAGTACTTC.

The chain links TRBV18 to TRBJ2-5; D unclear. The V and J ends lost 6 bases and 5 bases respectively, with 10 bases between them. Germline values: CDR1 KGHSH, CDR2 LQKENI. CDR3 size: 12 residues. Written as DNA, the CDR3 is TGTGCCAGCTCCGAGGTCCGGGAGACCCAGTACTTC. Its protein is CASSEVRETQYF.

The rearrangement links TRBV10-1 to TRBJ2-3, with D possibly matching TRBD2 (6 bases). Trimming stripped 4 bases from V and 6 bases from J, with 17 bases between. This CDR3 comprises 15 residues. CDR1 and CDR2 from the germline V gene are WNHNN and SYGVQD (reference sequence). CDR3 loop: CASSGDGGLRDTQYF. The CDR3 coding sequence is TGCGCCAGCAGTGGGGACGGGGGACTTCGGGATACGCAGTATTTT.

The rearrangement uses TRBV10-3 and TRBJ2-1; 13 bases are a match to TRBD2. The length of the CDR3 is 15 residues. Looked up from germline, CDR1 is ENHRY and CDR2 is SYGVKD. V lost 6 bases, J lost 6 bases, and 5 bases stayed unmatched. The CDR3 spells CAIRAGTSGTNEQFF. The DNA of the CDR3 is TGTGCCATCAGAGCCGGGACTAGCGGGACCAATGAGCAGTTCTTC.

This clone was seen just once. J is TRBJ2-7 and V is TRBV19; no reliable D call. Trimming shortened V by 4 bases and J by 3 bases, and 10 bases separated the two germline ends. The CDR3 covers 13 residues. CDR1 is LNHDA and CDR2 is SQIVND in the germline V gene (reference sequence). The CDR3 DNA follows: TGTGCCAGTAGTAGTACCGCACGCTACGAGCAGTACTTC. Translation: CASSSTARYEQYF.

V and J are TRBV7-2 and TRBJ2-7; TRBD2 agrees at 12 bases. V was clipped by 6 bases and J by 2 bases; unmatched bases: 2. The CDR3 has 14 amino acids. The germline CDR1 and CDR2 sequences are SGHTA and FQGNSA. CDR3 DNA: TGTGCCAGCAGACTAGCGGGAGGCACCTACGAGCAGTACTTC. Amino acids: CASRLAGGTYEQYF.

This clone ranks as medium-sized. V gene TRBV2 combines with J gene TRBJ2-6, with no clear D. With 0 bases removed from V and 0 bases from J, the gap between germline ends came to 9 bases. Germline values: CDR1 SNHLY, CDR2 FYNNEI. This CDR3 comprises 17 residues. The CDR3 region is CASSEAGRSSGANVLTF. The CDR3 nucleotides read TGTGCCAGCAGTGAAGCAGGGCGATCCTCTGGGGCCAACGTCCTGACTTTC.

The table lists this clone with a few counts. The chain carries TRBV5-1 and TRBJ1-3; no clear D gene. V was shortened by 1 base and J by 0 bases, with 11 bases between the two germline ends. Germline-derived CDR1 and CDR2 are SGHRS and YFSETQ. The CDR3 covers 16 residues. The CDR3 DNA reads TGCGCCAGCAGCTTGACCGAGTCGAGCTCTGGAAACACCATATATTTT. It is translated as CASSLTESSSGNTIYF.

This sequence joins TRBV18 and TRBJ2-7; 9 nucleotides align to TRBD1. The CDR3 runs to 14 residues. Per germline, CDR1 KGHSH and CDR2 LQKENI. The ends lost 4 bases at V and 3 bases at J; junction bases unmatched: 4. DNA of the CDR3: TGTGCCAGCTCACTCCTGGGACAGGGCTACGAGCAGTACTTC. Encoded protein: CASSLLGQGYEQYF.

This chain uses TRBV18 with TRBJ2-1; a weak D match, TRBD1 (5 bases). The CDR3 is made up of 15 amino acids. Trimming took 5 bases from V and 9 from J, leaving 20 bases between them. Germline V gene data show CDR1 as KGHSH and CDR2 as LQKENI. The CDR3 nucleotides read TGTGCCAGCTCAGGGCAGGGTCGCAGGGCTACTGAGCAGTTCTTC. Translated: CASSGQGRRATEQFF.

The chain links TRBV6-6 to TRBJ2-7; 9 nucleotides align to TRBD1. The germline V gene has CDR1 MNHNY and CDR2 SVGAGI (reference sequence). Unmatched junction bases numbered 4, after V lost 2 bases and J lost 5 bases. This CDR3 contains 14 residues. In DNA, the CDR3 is TGTGCCAGCAGTTACGGGACAGGGTTTAACGAGCAGTACTTC. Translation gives CASSYGTGFNEQYF.

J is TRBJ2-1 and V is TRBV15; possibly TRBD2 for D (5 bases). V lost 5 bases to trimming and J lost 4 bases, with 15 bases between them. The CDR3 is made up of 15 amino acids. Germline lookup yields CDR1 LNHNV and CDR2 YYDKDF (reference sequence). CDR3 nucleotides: TGTGCCACCAGCGTAGATGACGGGAAATACAATGAGCAGTTCTTC. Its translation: CATSVDDGKYNEQFF.

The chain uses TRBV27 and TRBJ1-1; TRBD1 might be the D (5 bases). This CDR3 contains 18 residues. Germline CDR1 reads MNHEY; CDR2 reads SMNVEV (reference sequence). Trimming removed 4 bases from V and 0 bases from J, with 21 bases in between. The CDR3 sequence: CASSSTLPQTDMNTEAFF. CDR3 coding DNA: TGTGCCAGCAGTTCAACCTTACCCCAGACAGATATGAACACTGAAGCTTTCTTT.

This CDR3 is CASSPLDRVNIQYF. The CDR3 nucleotides are TGTGCCAGCAGCCCACTGGACAGGGTAAACATTCAGTACTTC. The V gene is TRBV7-9, the J gene TRBJ2-4, with TRBD1 matching over 8 bases. V lost 5 bases, J lost 6 bases, and 6 bases stayed unmatched. Germline lookup yields CDR1 SEHNR and CDR2 FQNEAQ (reference sequence). The CDR3 covers 14 residues. The whole variable domain, filled in from reference TRBV7-9 and TRBJ2-4, reads DTGVSQNPRHKITKRGQNVTFRCDPISEHNRLYWYRQTLGQGPEFLTYFQNEAQLEKSRLLSDRFSAERPKGSFSTLEIQRTEQGDSAMYLCASSPLDRVNIQYFGAGTRLSVL.

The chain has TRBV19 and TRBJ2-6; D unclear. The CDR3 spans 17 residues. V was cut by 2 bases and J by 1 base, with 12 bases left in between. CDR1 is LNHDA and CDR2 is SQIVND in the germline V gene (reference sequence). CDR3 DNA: TGTGCCAGTAGTATAAGGCGCAGCGAGTCTGGGGCCAACGTCCTGACTTTC. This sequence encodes CASSIRRSESGANVLTF. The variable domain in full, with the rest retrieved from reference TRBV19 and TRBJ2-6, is DGGITQSPKYLFRKEGQNVTLSCEQNLNHDAMYWYRQDPGQGLRLIYYSQIVNDFQKGDIAEGYSVSREKKESFPLTVTSAQKNPTAFYLCASSIRRSESGANVLTFGAGSRLTVL.

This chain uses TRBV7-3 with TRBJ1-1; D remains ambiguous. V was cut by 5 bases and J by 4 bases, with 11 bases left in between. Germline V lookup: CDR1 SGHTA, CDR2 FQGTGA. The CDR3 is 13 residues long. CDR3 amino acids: CASSTREGTEAFF. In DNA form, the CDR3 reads TGTGCCAGCAGCACGAGAGAGGGCACTGAAGCTTTCTTT.

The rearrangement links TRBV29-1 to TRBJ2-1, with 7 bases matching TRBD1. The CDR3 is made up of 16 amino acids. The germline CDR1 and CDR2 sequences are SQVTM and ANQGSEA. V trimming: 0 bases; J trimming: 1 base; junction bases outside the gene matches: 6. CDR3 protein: CSVEDGDRESYNEQFF. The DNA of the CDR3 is TGCAGCGTTGAAGACGGAGACAGGGAATCCTACAATGAGCAGTTCTTC.

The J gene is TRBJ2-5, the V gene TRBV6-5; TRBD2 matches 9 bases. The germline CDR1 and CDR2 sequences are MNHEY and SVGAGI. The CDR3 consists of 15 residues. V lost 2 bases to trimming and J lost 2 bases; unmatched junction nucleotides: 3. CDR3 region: CASSYGGLAQETQYF. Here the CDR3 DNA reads TGTGCCAGCAGTTACGGGGGACTAGCTCAAGAGACCCAGTACTTC.

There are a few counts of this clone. CDR3: CASSLDRRVNQETQYF. The CDR3 bases are TGTGCCAGCAGCCTCGACAGGCGCGTGAATCAAGAGACCCAGTACTTC. This chain connects TRBV5-6 to TRBJ2-5; D possibly corresponds to TRBD1 (6 bases). This CDR3 has 16 amino acids. Trimming stripped 4 bases from V and 2 bases from J, with 18 bases between. Germline V gene data show CDR1 as SGHDT and CDR2 as YYEEEE. The complete variable domain, with remaining parts taken from reference TRBV5-6 and TRBJ2-5, reads DAGVTQSPTHLIKTRGQQVTLRCSPKSGHDTVSWYQQALGQGPQFIFQYYEEEERQRGNFPDRFSGHQFPNYSSELNVNALLLGDSALYLCASSLDRRVNQETQYFGPGTRLLVL.

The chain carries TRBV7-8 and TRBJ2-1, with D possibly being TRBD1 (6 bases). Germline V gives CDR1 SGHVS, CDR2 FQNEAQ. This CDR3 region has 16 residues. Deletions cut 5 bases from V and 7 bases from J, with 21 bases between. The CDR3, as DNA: TGTGCCAGCAGCCCCCGGGACAAACATATAACGAATGAGCAGTTCTTC. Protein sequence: CASSPRDKHITNEQFF.